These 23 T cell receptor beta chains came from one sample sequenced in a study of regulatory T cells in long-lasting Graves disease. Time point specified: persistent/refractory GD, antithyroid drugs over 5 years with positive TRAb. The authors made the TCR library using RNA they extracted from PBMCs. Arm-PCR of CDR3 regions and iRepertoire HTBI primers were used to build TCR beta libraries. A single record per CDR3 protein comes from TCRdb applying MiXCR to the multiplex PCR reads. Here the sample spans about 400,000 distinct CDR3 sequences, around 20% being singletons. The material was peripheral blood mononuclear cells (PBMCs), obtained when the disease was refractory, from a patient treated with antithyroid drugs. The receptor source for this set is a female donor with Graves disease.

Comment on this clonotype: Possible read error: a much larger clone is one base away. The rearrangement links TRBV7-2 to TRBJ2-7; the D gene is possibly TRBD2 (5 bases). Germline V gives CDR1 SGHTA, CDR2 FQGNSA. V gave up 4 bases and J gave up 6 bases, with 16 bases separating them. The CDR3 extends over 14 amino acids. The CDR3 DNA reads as TGTGCCAGCAGCTCAGGCGAGGGAACCTGCGAGCAGTACTTC. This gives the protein CASSSGEGTCEQYF.

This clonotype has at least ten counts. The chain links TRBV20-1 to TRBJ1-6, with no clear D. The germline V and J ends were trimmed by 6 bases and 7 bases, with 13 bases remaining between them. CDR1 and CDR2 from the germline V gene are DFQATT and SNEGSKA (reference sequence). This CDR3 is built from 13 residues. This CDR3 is CSARTDGNSPLHF. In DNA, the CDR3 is TGCAGTGCGCGGACCGACGGAAATTCACCCCTCCACTTT.

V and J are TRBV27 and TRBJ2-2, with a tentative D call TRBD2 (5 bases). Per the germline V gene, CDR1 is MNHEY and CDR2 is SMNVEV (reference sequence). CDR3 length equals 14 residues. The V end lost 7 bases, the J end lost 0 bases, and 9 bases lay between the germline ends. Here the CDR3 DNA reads TGTGCCAGCAAAAGCGGTGCGAACACCGGGGAGCTGTTTTTT. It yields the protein CASKSGANTGELFF.

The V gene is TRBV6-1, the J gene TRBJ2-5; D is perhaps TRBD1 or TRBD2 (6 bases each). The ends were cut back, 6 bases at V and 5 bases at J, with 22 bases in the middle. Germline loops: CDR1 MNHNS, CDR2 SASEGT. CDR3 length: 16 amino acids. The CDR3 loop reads CASRPPVGGGSETQYF. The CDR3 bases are TGTGCCAGCAGACCCCCCGTTGGAGGGGGTTCGGAGACCCAGTACTTC.

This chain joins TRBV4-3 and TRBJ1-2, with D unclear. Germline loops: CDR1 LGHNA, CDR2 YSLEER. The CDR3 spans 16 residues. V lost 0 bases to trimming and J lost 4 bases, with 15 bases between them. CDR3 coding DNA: TGCGCCAGCAGCCAAGAGGCAGCGGCGTCGGGCTATGGCTACACCTTC. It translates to CASSQEAAASGYGYTF.

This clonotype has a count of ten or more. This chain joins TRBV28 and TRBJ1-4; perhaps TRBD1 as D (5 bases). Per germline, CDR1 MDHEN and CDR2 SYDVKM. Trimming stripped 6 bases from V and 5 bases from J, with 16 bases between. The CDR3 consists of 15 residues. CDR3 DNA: TGTGCCAGCAGCCCTGGGTCCGGGGGGAATGAAAAACTGTTTTTT. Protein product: CASSPGSGGNEKLFF.

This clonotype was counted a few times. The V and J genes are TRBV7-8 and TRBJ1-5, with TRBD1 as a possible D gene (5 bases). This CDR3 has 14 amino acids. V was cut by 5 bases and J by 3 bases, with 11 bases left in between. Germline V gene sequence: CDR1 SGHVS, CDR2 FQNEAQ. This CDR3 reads CASSAGTINQPQHF. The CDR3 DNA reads TGTGCCAGCAGCGCCGGGACGATCAATCAGCCCCAGCATTTT.

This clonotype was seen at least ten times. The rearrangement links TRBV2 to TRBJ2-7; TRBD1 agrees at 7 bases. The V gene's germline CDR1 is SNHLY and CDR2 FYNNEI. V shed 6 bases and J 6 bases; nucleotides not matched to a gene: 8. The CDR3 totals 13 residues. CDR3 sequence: CASSRQGRGEQYF. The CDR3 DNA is TGTGCCAGCAGCCGACAGGGAAGGGGCGAGCAGTACTTC.

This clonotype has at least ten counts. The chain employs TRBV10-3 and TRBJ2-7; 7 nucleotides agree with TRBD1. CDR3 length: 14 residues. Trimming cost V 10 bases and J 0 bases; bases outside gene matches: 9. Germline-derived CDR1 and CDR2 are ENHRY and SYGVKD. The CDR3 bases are TGTGCCACCTCGACAGGGCCCCTCTCCTACGAGCAGTACTTC. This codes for CATSTGPLSYEQYF.

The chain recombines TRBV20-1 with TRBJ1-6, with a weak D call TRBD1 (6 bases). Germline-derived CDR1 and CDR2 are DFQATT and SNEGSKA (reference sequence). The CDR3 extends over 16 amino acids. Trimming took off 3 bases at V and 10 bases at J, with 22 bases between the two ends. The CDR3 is CSARGGIGGPGSPLHF. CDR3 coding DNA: TGCAGTGCTAGGGGCGGGATAGGGGGACCCGGCTCACCCCTCCACTTT.

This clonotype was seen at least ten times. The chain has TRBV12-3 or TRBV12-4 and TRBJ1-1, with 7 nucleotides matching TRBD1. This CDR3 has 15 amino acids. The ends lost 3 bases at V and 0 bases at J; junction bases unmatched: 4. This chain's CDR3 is CASSFGQVLNTEAFF. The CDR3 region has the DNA TGTGCCAGCAGTTTTGGACAGGTTCTGAACACTGAAGCTTTCTTT.

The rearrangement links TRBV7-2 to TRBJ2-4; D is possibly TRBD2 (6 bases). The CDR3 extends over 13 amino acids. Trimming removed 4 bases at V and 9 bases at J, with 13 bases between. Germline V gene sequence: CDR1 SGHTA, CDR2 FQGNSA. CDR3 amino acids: CASSSSFGGIQYF. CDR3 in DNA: TGTGCCAGCAGCTCCAGTTTCGGGGGCATTCAGTACTTC.

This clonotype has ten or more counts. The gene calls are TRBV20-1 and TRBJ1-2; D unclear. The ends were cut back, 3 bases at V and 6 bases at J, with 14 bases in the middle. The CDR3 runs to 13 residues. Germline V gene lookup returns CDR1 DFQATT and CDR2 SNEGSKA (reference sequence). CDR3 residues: CSARPTWPDGYTF. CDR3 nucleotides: TGCAGTGCTAGGCCCACTTGGCCAGATGGCTACACCTTC.

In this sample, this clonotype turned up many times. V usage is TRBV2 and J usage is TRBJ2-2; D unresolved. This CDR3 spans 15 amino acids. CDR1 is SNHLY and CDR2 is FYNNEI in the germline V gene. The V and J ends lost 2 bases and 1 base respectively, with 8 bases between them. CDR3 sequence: CASSETPGNTGELFF. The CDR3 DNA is TGTGCCAGCAGTGAAACTCCGGGGAACACCGGGGAGCTGTTTTTT.

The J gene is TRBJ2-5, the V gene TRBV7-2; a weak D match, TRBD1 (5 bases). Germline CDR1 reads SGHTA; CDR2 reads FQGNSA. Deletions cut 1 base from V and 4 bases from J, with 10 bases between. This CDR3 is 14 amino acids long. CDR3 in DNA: TGTGCCAGCAGCTTAGATAGCAGGGCAGAGACCCAGTACTTC. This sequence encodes CASSLDSRAETQYF. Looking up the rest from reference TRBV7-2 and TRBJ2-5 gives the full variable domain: GAGVSQSPSNKVTEKGKDVELRCDPISGHTALYWYRQSLGQGLEFLIYFQGNSAPDKSGLPSDRFSAERTGGSVSTLTIQRTQQEDSAVYLCASSLDSRAETQYFGPGTRLLVL.

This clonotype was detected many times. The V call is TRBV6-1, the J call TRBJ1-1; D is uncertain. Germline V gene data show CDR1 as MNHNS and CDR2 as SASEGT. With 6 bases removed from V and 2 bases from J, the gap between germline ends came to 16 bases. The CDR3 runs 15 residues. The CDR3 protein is CASSSSGLPNTEAFF. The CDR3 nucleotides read TGTGCCAGCAGCTCGTCTGGCTTACCCAACACTGAAGCTTTCTTT.

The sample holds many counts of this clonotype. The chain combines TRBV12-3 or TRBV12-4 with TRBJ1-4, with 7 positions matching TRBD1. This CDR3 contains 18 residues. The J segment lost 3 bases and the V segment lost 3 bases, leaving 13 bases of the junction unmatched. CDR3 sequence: CASSLASGTAPSNEKLFF. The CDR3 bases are TGTGCCAGCAGTTTGGCCTCTGGGACAGCCCCTTCTAATGAAAAACTGTTTTTT.

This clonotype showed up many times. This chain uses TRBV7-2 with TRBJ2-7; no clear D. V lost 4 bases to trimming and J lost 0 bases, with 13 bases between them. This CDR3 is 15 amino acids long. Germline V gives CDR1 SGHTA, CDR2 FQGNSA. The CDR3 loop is CASSWAGRSSYEQYF. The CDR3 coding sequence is TGTGCCAGCAGCTGGGCCGGACGGAGCTCCTACGAGCAGTACTTC.

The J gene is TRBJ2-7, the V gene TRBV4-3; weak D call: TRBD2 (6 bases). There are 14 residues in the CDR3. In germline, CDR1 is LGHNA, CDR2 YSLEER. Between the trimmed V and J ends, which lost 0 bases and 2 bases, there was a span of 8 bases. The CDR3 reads CASSQDRETYEQYF. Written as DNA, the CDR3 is TGCGCCAGCAGCCAAGATCGGGAGACCTACGAGCAGTACTTC.

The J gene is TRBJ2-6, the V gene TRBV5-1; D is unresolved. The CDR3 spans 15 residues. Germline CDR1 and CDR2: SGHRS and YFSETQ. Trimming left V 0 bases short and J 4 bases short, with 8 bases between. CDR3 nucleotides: TGCGCCAGCAGCTTGGCGGTACCCGGGGCCAACGTCCTGACTTTC. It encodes CASSLAVPGANVLTF.

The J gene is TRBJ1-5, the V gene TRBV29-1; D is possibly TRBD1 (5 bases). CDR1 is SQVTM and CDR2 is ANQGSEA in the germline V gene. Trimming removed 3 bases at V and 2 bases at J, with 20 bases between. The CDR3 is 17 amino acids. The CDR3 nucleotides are TGCAGCGTTGAGACACTCTCGAAGGGGCGATGCAATCAGCCCCAGCATTTT. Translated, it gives CSVETLSKGRCNQPQHF.

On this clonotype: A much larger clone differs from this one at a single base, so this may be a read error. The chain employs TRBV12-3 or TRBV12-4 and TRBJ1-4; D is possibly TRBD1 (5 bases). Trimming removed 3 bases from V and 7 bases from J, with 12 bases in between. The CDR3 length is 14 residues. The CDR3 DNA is TGTGCCAGCAGTTTCACGGGGGATAGTGAAAAACTGTTTTTT. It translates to CASSFTGDSEKLFF.

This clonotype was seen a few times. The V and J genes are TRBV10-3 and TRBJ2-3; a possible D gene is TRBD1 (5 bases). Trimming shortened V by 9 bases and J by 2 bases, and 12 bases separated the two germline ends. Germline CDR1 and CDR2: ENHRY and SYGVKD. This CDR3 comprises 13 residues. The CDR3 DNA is TGTGCCATTCGACAGCTCAACACAGATACGCAGTATTTT. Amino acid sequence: CAIRQLNTDTQYF.